A single T cell receptor beta chain is shown here with its context. The germline CDR1 and CDR2 sequences are SGHRS and YFSETQ. J gave up 4 bases and V 0 bases, and 2 bases lay outside the gene matches. The CDR3 has 14 amino acids. The sample belongs to a study of blood T cell repertoires in COVID-19. Study overall: There were acute and convalescent COVID-19 samples, and they came from the United States, Italy and Spain.

Original processing notes: Estimation of nucleated cell counts relied on the amplification of reference gene primers. This table comes from immunoSEQ multiplex PCR, and its TCRdb copy is limited to in-frame clones, with some not included. The V and J calls and clone size come from that table; D and trimming were worked out from the DNA. This table has about 11,000 clones, about 90% appearing once. This receptor was taken from a human donor in a cohort sampled during active COVID-19. V usage is TRBV5-1 and J usage is TRBJ1-2, with 8 bases aligning to TRBD1. Sequencing was carried out using peripheral blood. Here the CDR3 reads CASSLGQGAYGYTF. CDR3 sequence (DNA): TGCGCCAGCAGCTTGGGCCAGGGGGCCTATGGCTACACCTTC.